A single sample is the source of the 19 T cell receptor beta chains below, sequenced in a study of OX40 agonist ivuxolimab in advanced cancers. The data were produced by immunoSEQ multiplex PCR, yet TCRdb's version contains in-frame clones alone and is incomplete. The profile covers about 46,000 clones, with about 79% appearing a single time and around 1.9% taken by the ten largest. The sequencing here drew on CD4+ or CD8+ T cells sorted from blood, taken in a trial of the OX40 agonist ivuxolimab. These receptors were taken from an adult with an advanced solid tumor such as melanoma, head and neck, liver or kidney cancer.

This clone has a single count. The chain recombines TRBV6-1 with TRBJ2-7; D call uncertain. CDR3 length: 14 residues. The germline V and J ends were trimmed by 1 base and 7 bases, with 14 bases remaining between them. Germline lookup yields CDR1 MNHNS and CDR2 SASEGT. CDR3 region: CASSEGSYPSEQYF. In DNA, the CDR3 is TGTGCCAGCAGTGAAGGGTCGTACCCATCGGAGCAGTACTTC.

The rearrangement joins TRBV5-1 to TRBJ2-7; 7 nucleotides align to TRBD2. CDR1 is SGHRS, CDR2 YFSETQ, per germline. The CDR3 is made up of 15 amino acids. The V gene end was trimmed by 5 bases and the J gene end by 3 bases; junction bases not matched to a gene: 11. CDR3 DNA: TGCGCCAGCAGTCCGACGGGGAGGGGAATCTACGAGCAGTACTTC. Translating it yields CASSPTGRGIYEQYF.

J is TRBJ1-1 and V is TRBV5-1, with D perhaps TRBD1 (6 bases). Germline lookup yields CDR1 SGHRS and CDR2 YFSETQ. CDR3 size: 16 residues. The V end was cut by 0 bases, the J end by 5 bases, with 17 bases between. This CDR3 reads CASSLDPTGEGTEAFF. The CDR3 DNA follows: TGCGCCAGCAGCTTGGACCCGACAGGAGAAGGTACTGAAGCTTTCTTT.

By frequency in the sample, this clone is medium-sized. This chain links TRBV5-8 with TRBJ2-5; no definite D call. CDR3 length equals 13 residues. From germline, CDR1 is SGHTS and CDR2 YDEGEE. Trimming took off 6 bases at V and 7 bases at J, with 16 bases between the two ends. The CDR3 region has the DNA TGTGCCAGCATCCAAGGACGTCCCGGGACCCAGTACTTC. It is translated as CASIQGRPGTQYF.

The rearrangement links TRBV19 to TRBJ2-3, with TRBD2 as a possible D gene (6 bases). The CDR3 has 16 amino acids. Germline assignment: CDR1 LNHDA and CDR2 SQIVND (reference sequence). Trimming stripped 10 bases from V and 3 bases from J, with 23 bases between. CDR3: CATSPGGTDGTDTQYF. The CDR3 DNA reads TGTGCCACTTCCCCTGGGGGGACCGACGGAACAGATACGCAGTATTTT. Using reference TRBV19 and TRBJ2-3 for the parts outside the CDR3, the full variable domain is DGGITQSPKYLFRKEGQNVTLSCEQNLNHDAMYWYRQDPGQGLRLIYYSQIVNDFQKGDIAEGYSVSREKKESFPLTVTSAQKNPTAFYLCATSPGGTDGTDTQYFGPGTRLTVL.

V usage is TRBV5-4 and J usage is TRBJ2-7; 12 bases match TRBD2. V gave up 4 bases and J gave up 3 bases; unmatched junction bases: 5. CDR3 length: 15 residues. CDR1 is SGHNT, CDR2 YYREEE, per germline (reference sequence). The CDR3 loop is CASSDPTSGGYEQYF. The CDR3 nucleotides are TGTGCCAGCAGCGACCCGACTAGCGGGGGCTACGAGCAGTACTTC.

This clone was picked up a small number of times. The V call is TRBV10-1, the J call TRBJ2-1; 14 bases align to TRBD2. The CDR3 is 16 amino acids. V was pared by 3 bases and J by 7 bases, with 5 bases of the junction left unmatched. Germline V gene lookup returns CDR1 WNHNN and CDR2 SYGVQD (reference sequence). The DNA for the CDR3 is TGCGCCAGCAGTGAAGCCGGGACTAGCGGGGGTAATGAGCAGTTCTTC. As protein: CASSEAGTSGGNEQFF.

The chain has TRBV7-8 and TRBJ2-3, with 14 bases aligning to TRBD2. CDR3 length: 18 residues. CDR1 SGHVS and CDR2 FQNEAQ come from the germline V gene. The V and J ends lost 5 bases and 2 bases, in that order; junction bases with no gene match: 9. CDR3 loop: CASSRTSGGPPPTDTQYF. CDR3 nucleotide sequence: TGTGCCAGCAGCCGGACTAGCGGGGGGCCCCCCCCCACAGATACGCAGTATTTT.

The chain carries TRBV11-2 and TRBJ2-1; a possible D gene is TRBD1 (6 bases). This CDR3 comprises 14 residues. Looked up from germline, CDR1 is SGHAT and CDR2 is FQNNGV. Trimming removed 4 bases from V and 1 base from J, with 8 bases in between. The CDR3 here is CASSSRGSYNEQFF. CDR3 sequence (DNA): TGTGCCAGCAGCTCGAGGGGGTCCTACAATGAGCAGTTCTTC.

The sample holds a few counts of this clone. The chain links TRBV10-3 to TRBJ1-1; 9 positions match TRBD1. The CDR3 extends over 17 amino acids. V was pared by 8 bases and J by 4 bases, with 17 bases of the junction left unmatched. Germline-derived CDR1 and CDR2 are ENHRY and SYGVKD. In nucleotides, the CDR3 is TGTGCCATCGGCATGGGACAGGGCATGGGGCGGATCACTGAAGCTTTCTTT. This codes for CAIGMGQGMGRITEAFF.

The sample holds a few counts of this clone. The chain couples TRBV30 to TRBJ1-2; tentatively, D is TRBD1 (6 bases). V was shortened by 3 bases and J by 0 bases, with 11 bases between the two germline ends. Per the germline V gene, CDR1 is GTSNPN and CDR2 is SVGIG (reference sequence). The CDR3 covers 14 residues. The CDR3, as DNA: TGTGCCTGGAGGTTTGGGGGCTCTAACTATGGCTACACCTTC. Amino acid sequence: CAWRFGGSNYGYTF.

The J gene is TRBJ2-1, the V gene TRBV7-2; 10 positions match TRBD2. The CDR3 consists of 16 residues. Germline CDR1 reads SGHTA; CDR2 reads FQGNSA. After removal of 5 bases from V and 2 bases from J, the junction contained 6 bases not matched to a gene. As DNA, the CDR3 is TGTGCCAGCAGCAGAGCGGGGGGGCGAACCTACAATGAGCAGTTCTTC. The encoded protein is CASSRAGGRTYNEQFF.

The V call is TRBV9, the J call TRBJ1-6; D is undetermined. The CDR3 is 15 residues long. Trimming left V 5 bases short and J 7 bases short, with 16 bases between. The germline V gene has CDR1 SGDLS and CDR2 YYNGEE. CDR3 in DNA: TGTGCCAGCAGTGCCCCCGGGAGCTGGAATTCACCCCTCCACTTT. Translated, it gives CASSAPGSWNSPLHF.

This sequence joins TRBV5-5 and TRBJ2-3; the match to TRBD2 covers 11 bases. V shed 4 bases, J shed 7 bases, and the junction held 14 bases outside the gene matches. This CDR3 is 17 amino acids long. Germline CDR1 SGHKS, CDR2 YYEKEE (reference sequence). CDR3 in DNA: TGTGCCAGCAGCACCCGGATAACTAGCGGGGGCGGACATACGCAGTATTTT. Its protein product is CASSTRITSGGGHTQYF.

CDR3 sequence: CASSWGQTNYGYTF. The DNA of the CDR3 is TGTGCCAGCAGTTGGGGACAGACTAACTATGGCTACACCTTC. J is TRBJ1-2 and V is TRBV28; 7 nucleotides agree with TRBD1. Trimming cost V 4 bases and J 0 bases; bases outside gene matches: 2. The CDR3 has 14 residues. CDR1 and CDR2 from the germline V gene are MDHEN and SYDVKM.

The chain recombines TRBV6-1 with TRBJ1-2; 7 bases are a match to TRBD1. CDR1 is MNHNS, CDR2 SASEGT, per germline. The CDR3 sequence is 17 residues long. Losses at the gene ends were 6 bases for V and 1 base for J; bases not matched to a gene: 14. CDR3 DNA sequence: TGTGCCAGCAGCGAAATGTTAGGGACAGCCTTTAACTATGGCTACACCTTC. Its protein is CASSEMLGTAFNYGYTF.

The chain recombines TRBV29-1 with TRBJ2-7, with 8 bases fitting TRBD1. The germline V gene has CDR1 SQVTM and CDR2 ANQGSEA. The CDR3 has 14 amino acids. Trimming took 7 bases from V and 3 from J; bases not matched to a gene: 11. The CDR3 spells CSGIAQGAIYEQYF. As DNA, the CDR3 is TGCAGCGGTATCGCTCAGGGGGCCATCTACGAGCAGTACTTC.

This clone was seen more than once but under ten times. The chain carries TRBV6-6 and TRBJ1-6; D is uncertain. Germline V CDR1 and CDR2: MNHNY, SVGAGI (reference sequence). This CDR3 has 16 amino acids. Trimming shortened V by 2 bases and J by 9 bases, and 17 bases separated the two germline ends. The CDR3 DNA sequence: TGTGCCAGCAGTTACGGGGAACGGAAAGGTCCTTCACCCCTCCACTTT. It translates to CASSYGERKGPSPLHF.

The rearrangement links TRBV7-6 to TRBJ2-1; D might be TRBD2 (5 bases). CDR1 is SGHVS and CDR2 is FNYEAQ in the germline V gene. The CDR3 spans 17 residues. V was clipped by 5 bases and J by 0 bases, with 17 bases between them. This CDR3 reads CASSPEGGGYSYNEQFF. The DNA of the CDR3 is TGTGCCAGCAGCCCCGAAGGAGGCGGGTACTCCTACAATGAGCAGTTCTTC.